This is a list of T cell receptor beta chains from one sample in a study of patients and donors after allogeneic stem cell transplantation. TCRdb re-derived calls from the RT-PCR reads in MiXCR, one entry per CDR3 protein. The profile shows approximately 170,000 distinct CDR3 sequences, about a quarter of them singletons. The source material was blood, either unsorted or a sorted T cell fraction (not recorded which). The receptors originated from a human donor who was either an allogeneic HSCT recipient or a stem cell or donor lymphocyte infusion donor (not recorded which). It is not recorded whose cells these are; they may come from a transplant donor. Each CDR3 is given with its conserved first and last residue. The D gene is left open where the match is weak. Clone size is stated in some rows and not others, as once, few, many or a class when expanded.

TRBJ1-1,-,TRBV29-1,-,TGCAGCGTTGAACACTTGGGGGCAATGAACACTGAAGCTTTCTTT,CSVEHLGAMNTEAFF
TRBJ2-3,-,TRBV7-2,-,TGTGCCAGCAGCTTAGTAGGGCCCGGGGATACGCAGTATTTT,CASSLVGPGDTQYF
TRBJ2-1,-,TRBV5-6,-,TGTGCCAGCAGCTATGCTCACCGGGTCGATGAGCAGTTCTTC,CASSYAHRVDEQFF
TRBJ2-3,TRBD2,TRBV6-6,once,TGTGCCAGCAGATCCGCGGACGGGGGGACCTATGGCACAGATACGCAGTATTTT,CASRSADGGTYGTDTQYF
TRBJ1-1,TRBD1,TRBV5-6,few,TGTGCCAGCAGCTTACGGTCAGGGGGCAGAACCAACACTGAAGCTTTCTTT,CASSLRSGGRTNTEAFF
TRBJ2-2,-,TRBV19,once,TGTGCCAGTAGTATCTGGGCAGGGAACACCGGGGAGCTGTTTTTT,CASSIWAGNTGELFF
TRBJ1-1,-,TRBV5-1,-,TGCGCCAGCAGGTTGACAGGATCTGAAGCTTTCTTT,CASRLTGSEAFF
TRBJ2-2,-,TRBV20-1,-,TGCAGTGCTAGAGATCTTAGGGGTGGCACCGGGGAGCTGTTTTTT,CSARDLRGGTGELFF
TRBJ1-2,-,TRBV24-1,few,TGTGCCACCAGTGACGGGGGAGACGATGGCTACACCTTC,CATSDGGDDGYTF
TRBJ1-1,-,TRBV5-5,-,TGTGCCAGCAGCTTTATGCTCGTCGGGGGTGGGACTGAAGCTTTCTTT,CASSFMLVGGGTEAFF
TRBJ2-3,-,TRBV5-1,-,TGCGCCAGCAGCCTAGGGTCCTTCACAGATACGCAGTATTTT,CASSLGSFTDTQYF
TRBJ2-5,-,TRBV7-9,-,TGTGCCAGCAGCTTGCTCCAGGGACAAGAGACCCAGTACTTC,CASSLLQGQETQYF
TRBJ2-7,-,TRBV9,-,TGTGCCAGCAGCGTAGGAGTCGAGCCCGCCTACGAGCAGTACTTC,CASSVGVEPAYEQYF
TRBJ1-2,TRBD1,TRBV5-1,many,TGCGCCAGCAGCTTGGGACAGGGGGCCGACTATGGCTACACCTTC,CASSLGQGADYGYTF
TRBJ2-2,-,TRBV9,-,TGTGCCAGCAGCGTAGTTGCTACCGGGGAGCTGTTTTTT,CASSVVATGELFF
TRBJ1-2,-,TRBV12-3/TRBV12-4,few,TGTGCCAGCAGTTTCTCGCCAGGGAGGGTTGTAGGTGGCTACACCTTC,CASSFSPGRVVGGYTF
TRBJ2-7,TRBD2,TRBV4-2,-,TGTGCCAGCAGCCAAGAAGGACTAGCTGTACCCTACGAGCAGTACTTC,CASSQEGLAVPYEQYF
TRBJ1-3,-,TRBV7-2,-,TGTGCCAGCAGCTCCCCGTCATCACAGGAGCAGCCCATTAACTCTGGAAACACCATATATTTT,CASSSPSSQEQPINSGNTIYF
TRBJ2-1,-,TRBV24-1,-,TGTGCCACCAGCGACCAACTCCGGGGGAGTGAGCAGTTCTTC,CATSDQLRGSEQFF
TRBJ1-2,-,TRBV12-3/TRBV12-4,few,TGTGTGTGGGGGGCCGACTATGGCTACACCTTC,CVWGADYGYTF